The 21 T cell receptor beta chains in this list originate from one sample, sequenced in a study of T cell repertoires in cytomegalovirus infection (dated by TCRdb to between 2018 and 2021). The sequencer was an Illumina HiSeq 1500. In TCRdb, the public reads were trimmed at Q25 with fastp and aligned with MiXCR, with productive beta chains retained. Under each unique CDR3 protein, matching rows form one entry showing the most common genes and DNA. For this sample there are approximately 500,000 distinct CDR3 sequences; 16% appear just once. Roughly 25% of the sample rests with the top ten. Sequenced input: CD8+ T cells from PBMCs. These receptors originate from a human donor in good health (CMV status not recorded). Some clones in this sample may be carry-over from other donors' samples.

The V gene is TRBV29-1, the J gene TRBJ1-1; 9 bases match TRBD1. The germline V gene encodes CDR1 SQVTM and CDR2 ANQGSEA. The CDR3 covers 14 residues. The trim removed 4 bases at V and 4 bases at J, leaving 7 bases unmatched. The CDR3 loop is CSVVGDRGFTEAFF. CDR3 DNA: TGCAGCGTTGTGGGTGACAGGGGGTTCACTGAAGCTTTCTTT.

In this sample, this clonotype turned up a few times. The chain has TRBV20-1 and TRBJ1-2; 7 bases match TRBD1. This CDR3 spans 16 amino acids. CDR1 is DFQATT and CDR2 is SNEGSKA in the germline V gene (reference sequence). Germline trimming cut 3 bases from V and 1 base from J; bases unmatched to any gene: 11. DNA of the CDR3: TGCAGTGCTAGGCCTCCCGGGACAGTTTATAACTATGGCTACACCTTC. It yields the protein CSARPPGTVYNYGYTF.

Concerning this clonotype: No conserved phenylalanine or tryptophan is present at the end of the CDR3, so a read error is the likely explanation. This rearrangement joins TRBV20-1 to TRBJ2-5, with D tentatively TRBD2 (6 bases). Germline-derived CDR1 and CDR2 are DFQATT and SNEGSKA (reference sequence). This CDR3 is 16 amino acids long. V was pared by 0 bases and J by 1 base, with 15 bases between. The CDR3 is CSARDRQSGVQETQYL. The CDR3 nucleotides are TGCAGTGCTAGAGATCGGCAATCGGGGGTCCAAGAGACCCAGTACTTA.

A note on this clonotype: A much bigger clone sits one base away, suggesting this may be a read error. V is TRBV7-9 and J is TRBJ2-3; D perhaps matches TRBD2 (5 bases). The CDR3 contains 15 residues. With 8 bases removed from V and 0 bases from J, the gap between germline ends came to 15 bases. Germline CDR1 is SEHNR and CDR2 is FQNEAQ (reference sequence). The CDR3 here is CASRHGSFSTDTQYF. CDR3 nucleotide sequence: TGTGCCAGCCGCCATGGGAGCTTTAGCACAGATACGCAGTATTTT.

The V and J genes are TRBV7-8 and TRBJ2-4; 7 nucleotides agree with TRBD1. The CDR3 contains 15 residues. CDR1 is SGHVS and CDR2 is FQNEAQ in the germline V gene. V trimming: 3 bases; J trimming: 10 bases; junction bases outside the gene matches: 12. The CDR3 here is CASSFQQGTELIQYF. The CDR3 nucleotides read TGTGCCAGCAGCTTCCAACAGGGGACAGAGCTTATTCAGTACTTC.

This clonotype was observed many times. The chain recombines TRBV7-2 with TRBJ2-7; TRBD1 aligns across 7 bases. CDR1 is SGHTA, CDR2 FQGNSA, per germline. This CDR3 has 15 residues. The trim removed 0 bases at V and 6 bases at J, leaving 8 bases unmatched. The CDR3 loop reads CASSLAETGTAEQYF. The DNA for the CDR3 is TGTGCCAGCAGCTTAGCGGAGACAGGGACCGCCGAGCAGTACTTC.

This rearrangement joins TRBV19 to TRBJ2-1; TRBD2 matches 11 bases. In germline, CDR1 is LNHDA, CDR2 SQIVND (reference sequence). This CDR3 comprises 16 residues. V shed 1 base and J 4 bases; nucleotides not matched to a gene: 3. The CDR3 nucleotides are TGTGCCAGTAGTATAGGACTAGCGGGGCTGTACAATGAGCAGTTCTTC. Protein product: CASSIGLAGLYNEQFF.

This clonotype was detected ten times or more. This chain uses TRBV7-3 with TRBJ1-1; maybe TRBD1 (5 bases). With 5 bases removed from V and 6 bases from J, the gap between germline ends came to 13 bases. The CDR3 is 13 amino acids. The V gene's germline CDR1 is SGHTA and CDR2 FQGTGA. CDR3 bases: TGTGCCAGCAGCGAGGGGAGTGTAGCTGAAGCTTTCTTT. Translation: CASSEGSVAEAFF.

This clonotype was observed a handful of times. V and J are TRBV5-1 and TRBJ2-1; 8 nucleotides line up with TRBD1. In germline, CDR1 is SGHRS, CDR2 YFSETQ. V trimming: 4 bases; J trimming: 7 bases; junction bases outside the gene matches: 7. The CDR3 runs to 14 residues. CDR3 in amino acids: CASSADRVGNEQFF. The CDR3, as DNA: TGCGCCAGCAGCGCGGACAGGGTTGGTAATGAGCAGTTCTTC.

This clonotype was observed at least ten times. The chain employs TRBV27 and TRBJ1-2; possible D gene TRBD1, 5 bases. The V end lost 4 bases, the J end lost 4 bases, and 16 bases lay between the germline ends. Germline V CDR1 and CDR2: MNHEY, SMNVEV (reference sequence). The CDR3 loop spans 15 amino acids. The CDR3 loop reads CASSYLRERIYGYTF. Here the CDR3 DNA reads TGTGCCAGCAGTTACCTCAGGGAAAGGATCTATGGCTACACCTTC.

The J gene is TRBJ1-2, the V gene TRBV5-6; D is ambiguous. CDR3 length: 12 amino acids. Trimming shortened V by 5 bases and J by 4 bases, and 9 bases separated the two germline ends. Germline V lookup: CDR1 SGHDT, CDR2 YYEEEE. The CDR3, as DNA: TGTGCCAGCAGTCGATGGATCTATGGCTACACCTTC. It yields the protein CASSRWIYGYTF.

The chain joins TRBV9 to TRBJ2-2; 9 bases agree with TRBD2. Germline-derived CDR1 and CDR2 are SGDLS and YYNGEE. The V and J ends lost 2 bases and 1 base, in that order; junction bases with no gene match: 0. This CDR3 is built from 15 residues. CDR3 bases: TGTGCCAGCAGCGTGACTAGCGGGAACACCGGGGAGCTGTTTTTT. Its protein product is CASSVTSGNTGELFF.

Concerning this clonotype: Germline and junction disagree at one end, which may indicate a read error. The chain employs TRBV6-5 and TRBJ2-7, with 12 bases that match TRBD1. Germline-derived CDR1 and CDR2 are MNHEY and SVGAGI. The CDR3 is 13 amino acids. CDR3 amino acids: CASSLGQGAARDF. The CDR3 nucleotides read TGTGCCAGCAGTCTGGGACAGGGGGCGGCAAGGGACTTC.

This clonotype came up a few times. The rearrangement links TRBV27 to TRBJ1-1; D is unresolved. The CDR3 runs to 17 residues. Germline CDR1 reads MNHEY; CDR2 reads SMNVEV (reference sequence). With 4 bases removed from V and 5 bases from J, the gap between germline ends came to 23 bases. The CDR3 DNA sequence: TGTGCCAGCAGTTCTCTGTATGTCCGAGGAGGGAGTACTGAAGCTTTCTTT. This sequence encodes CASSSLYVRGGSTEAFF.

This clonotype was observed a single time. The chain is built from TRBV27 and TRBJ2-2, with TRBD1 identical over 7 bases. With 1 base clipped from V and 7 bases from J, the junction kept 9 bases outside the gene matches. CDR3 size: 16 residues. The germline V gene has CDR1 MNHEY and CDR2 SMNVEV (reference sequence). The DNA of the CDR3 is TGTGCCAGCAGTTTATGGCAGACAGGGAGTAACGGGGAGCTGTTTTTT. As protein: CASSLWQTGSNGELFF.

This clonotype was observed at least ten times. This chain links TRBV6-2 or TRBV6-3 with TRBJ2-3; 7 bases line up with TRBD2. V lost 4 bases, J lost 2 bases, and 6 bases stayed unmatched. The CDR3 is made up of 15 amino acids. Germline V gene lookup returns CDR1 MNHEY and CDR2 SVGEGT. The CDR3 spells CASSSRTRLTDTQYF. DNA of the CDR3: TGTGCCAGCAGTTCTCGGACTAGACTCACAGATACGCAGTATTTT.

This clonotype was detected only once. The CDR3 is CASSFNRGRDYEQYF. CDR3 nucleotide sequence: TGTGCCAGTAGTTTCAACAGGGGGCGAGACTACGAGCAGTACTTC. The chain employs TRBV19 and TRBJ2-7; 9 bases match TRBD1. The ends lost 5 bases at V and 3 bases at J; junction bases unmatched: 8. CDR3 size: 15 residues. Per germline, CDR1 LNHDA and CDR2 SQIVND (reference sequence).

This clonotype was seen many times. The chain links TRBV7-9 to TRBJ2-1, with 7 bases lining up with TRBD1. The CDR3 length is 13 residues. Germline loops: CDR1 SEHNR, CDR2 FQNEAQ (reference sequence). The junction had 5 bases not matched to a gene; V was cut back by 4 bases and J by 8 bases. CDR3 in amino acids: CASSSTGTYEQFF. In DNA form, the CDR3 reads TGTGCCAGCAGCTCGACAGGGACCTATGAGCAGTTCTTC. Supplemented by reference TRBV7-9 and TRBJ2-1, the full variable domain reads DTGVSQNPRHKITKRGQNVTFRCDPISEHNRLYWYRQTLGQGPEFLTYFQNEAQLEKSRLLSDRFSAERPKGSFSTLEIQRTEQGDSAMYLCASSSTGTYEQFFGPGTRLTVL.

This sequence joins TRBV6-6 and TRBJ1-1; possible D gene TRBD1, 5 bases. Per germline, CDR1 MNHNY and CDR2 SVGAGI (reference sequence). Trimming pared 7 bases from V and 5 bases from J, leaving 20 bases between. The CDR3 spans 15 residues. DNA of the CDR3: TGTGCCAGCACTCGTGGGGGAACCCTTAAGACTGAAGCTTTCTTT. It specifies CASTRGGTLKTEAFF.

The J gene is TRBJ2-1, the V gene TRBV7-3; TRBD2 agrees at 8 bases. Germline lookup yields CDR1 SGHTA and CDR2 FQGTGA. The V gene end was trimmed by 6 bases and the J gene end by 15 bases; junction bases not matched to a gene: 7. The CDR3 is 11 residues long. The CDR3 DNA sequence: TGTGCCAGCAGGTCCGGGACTAGTCTGTTCTTC. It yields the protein CASRSGTSLFF.

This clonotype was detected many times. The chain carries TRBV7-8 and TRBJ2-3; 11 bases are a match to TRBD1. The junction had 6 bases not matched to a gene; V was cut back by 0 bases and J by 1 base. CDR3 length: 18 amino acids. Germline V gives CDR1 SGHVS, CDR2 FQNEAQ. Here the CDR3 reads CASSLAGQGAVGTDTQYF. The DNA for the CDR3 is TGTGCCAGCAGCTTAGCCGGACAGGGGGCCGTTGGCACAGATACGCAGTATTTT.